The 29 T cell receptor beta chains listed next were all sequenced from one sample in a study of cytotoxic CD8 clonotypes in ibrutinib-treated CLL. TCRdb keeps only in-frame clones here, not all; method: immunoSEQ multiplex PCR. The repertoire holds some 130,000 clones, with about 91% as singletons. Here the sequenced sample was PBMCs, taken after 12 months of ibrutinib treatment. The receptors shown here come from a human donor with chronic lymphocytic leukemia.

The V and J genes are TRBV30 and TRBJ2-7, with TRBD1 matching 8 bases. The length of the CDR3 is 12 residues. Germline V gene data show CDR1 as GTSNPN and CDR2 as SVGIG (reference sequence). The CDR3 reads CASGQASYEQYF. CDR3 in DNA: TGTGCTTCGGGACAGGCGTCCTACGAGCAGTACTTC.

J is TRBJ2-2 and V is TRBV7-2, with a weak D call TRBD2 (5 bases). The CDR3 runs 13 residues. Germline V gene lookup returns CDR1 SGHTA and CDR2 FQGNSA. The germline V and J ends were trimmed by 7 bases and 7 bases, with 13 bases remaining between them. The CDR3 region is CASTPGTGGELFF. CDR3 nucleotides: TGTGCCAGCACCCCGGGAACGGGCGGGGAGCTGTTTTTT.

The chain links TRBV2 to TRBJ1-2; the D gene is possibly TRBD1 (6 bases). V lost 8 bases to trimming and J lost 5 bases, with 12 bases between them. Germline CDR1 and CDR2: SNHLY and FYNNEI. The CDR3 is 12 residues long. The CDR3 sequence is CASEGTGYGYTF. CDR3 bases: TGTGCCAGCGAGGGAACAGGGTATGGCTACACCTTC.

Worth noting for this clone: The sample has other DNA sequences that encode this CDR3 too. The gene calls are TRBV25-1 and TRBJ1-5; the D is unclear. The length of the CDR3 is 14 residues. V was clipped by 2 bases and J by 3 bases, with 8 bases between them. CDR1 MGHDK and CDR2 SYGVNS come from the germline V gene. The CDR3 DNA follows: TGTGCCAGCAGTGAAAATAGGGCCAATCAGCCCCAGCATTTT. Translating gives CASSENRANQPQHF.

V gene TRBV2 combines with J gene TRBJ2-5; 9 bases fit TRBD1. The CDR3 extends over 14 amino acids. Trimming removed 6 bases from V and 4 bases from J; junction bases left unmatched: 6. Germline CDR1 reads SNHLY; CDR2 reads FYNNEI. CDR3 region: CASRYRTGVETQYF. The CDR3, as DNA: TGTGCCAGCAGATATAGGACAGGGGTAGAGACCCAGTACTTC.

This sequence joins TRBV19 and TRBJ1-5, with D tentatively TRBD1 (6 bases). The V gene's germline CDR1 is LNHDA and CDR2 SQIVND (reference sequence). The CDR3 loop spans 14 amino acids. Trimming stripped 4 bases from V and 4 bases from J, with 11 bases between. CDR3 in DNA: TGTGCCAGTAGTACTTTAACAGGGAATCAGCCCCAGCATTTT. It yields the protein CASSTLTGNQPQHF.

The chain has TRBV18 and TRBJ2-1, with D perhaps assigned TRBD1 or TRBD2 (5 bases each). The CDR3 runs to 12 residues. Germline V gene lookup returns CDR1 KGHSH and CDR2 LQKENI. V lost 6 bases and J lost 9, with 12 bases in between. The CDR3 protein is CASSSGAREQFF. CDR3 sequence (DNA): TGTGCCAGCTCCTCCGGGGCTCGTGAGCAGTTCTTC.

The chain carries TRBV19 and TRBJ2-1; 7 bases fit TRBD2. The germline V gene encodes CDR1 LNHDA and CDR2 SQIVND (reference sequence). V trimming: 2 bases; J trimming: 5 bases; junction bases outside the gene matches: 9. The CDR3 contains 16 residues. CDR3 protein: CASSISRAGPDNEQFF. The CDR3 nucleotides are TGTGCCAGTAGTATATCCAGAGCGGGACCTGACAATGAGCAGTTCTTC.

CDR3 in amino acids: CSVVGVGETQYF. The CDR3 DNA reads TGCAGCGTTGTGGGGGTCGGGGAGACCCAGTACTTC. The rearrangement uses TRBV29-1 and TRBJ2-5; the D call may be TRBD1 or TRBD2 (5 bases each). The germline V and J ends were trimmed by 4 bases and 5 bases, with 11 bases remaining between them. Per the germline V gene, CDR1 is SQVTM and CDR2 is ANQGSEA. The CDR3 length is 12 residues.

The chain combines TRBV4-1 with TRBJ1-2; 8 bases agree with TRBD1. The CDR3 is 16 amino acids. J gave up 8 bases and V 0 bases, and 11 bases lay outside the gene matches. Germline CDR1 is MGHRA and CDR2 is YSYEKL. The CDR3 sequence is CASSQDGNQGARGYTF. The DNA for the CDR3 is TGCGCCAGCAGCCAAGATGGGAACCAGGGGGCTCGCGGCTACACCTTC.

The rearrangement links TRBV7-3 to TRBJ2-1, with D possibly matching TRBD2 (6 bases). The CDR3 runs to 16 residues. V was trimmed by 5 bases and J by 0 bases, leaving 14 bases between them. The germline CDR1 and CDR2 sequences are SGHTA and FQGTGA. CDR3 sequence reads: CASSAQRASSYNEQFF. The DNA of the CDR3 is TGTGCCAGCAGCGCCCAGCGGGCGAGCTCCTACAATGAGCAGTTCTTC.

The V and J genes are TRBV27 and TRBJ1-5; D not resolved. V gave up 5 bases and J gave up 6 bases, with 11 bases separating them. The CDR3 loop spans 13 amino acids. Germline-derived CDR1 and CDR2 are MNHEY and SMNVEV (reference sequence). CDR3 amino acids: CASSPRGIQPQHF. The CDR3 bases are TGTGCCAGCAGTCCAAGAGGGATTCAGCCCCAGCATTTT.

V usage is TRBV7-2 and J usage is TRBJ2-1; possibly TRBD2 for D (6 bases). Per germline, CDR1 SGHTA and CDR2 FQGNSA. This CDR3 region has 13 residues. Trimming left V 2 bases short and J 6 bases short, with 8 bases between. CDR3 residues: CASSLTGLNEQFF. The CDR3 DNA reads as TGTGCCAGCAGCTTAACGGGACTCAATGAGCAGTTCTTC. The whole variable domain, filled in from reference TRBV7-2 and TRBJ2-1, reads GAGVSQSPSNKVTEKGKDVELRCDPISGHTALYWYRQSLGQGLEFLIYFQGNSAPDKSGLPSDRFSAERTGGSVSTLTIQRTQQEDSAVYLCASSLTGLNEQFFGPGTRLTVL.

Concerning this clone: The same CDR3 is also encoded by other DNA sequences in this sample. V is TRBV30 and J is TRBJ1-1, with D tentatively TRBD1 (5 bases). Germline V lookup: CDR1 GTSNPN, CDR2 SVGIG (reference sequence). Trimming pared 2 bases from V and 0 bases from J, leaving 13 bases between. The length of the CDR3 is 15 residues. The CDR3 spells CAWSPRGGLNTEAFF. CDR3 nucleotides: TGTGCCTGGAGTCCCCGGGGGGGGTTGAACACTGAAGCTTTCTTT.

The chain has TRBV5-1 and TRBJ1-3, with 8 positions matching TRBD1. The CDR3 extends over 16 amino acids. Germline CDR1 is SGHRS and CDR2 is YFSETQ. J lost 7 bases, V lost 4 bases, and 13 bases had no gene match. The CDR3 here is CASSLSWTGKVNTIYF. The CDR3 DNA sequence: TGCGCCAGCAGCCTTTCTTGGACAGGGAAGGTGAACACCATATATTTT.

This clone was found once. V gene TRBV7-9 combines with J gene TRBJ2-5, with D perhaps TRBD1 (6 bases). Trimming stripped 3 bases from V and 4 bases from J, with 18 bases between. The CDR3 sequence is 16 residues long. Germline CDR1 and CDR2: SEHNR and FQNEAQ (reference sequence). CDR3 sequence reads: CASSFREQGSRETQYF. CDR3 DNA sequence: TGTGCCAGCAGCTTCCGGGAACAGGGCAGTCGAGAGACCCAGTACTTC.

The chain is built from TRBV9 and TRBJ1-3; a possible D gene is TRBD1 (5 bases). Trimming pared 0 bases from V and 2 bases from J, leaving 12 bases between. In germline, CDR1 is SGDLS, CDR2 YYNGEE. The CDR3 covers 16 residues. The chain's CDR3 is CASSVAEPGTGNTIYF. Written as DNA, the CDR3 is TGTGCCAGCAGCGTAGCCGAACCAGGGACTGGAAACACCATATATTTT. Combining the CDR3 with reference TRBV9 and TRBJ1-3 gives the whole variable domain DSGVTQTPKHLITATGQRVTLRCSPRSGDLSVYWYQQSLDQGLQFLIQYYNGEERAKGNILERFSAQQFPDLHSELNLSSLELGDSALYFCASSVAEPGTGNTIYFGEGSWLTVV.

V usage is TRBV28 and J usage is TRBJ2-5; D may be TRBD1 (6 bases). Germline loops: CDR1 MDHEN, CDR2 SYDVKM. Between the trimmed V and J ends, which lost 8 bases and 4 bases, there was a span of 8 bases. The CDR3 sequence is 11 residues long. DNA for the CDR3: TGTGCCAGCGCGGACAGAGAGACCCAGTACTTC. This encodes CASADRETQYF.

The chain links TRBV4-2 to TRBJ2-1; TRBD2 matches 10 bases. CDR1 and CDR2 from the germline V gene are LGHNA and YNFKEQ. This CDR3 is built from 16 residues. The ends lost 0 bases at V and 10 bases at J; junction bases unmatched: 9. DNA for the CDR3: TGTGCCAGCAGCCAAGATACCAGCGGGAGGGCCGAGGAGCAGTTCTTC. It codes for CASSQDTSGRAEEQFF.

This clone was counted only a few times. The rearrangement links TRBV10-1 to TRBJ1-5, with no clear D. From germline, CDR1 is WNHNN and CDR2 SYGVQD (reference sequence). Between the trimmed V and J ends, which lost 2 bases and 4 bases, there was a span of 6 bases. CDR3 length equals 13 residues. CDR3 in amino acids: CASSEATNQPQHF. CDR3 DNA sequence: TGCGCCAGCAGTGAGGCAACTAATCAGCCCCAGCATTTT.

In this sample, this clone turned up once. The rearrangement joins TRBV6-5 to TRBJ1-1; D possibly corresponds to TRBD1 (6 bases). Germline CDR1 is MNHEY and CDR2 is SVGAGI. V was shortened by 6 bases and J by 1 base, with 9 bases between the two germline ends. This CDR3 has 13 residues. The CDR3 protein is CASSPGQNTEAFF. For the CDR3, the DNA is TGTGCCAGCAGCCCGGGACAGAACACTGAAGCTTTCTTT.

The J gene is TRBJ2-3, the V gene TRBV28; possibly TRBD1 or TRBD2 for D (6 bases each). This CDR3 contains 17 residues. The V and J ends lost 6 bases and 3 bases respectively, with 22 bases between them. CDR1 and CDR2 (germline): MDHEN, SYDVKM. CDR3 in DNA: TGTGCCAGCAGCCCTGGCAGGGGAGGTATAAGGACAGATACGCAGTATTTT. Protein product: CASSPGRGGIRTDTQYF.

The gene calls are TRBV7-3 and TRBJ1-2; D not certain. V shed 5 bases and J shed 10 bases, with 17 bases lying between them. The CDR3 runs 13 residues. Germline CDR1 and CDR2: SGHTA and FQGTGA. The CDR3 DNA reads TGTGCCAGCAGCCCATTAGAGGTTCCATACTACACCTTC. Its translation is CASSPLEVPYYTF.

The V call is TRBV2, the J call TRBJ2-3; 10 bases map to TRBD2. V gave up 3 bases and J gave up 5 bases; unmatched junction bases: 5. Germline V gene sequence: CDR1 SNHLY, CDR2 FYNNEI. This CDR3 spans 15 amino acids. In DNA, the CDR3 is TGTGCCAGCAGTGAGGGTAGCGGGAGGCAAGATACGCAGTATTTT. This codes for CASSEGSGRQDTQYF.

The DNA of the CDR3 is TGTGCCAGCAGTTTATTGGGACTAGCGTACGAGCAGTACTTC. This encodes CASSLLGLAYEQYF. The V gene is TRBV27, the J gene TRBJ2-7, with 10 bases fitting TRBD2. The germline V gene has CDR1 MNHEY and CDR2 SMNVEV (reference sequence). CDR3 length: 14 residues. V gave up 1 base and J gave up 4 bases; unmatched junction bases: 1.

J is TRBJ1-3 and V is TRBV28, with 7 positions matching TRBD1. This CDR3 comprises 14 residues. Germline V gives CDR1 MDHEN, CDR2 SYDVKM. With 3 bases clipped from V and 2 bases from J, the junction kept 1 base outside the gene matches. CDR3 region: CASSLGQPGNTIYF. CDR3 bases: TGTGCCAGCAGTTTGGGACAGCCTGGAAACACCATATATTTT. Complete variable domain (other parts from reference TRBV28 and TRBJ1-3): DVKVTQSSRYLVKRTGEKVFLECVQDMDHENMFWYRQDPGLGLRLIYFSYDVKMKEKGDIPEGYSVSREKKERFSLILESASTNQTSMYLCASSLGQPGNTIYFGEGSWLTVV.

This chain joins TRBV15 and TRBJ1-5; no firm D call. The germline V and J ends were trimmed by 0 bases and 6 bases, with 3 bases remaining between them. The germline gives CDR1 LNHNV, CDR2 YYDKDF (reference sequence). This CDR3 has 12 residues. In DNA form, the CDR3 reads TGTGCCACCAGCAGAGATCTTCAGCCCCAGCATTTT. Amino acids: CATSRDLQPQHF.

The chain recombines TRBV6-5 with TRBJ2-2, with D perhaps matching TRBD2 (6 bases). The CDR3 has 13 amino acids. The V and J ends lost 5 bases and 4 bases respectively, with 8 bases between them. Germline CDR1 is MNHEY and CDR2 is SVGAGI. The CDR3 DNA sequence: TGTGCCAGCAGTCCGGGAGCCACCGGGGAGCTGTTTTTT. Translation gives CASSPGATGELFF.

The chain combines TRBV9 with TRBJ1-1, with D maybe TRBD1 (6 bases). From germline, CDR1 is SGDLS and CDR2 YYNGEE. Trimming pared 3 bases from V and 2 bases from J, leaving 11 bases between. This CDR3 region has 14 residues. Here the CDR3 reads CASSEQGINTEAFF. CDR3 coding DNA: TGTGCCAGCAGCGAGCAGGGGATTAACACTGAAGCTTTCTTT.